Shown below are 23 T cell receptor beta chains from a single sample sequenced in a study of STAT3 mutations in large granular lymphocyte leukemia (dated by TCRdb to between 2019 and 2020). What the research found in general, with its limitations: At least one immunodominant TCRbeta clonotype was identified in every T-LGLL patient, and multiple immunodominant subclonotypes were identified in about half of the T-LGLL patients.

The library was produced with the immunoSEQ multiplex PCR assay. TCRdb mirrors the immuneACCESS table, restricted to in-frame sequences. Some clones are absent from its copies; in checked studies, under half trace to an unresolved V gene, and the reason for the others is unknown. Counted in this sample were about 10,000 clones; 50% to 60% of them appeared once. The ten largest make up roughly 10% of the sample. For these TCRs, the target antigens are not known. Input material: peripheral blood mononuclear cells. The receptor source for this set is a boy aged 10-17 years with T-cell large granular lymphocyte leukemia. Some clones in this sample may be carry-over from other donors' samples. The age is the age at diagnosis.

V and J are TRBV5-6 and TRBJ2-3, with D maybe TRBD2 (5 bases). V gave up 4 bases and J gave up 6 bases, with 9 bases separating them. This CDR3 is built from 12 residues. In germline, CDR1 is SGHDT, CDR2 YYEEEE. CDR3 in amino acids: CASSPRRDTQYF. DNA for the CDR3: TGTGCCAGCAGCCCAAGGAGGGATACGCAGTATTTT.

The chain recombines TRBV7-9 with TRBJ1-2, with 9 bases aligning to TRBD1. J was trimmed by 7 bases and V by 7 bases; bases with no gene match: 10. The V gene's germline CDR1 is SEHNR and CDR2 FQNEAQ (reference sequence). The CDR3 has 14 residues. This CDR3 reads CASTVQGAVGGYTF. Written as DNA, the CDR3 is TGTGCCAGCACCGTACAGGGGGCGGTTGGTGGCTACACCTTC.

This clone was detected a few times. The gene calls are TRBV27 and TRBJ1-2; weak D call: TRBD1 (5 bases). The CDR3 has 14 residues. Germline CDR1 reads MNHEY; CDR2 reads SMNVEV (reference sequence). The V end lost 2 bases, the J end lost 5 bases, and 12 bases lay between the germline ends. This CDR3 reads CASSLNGDPYGYTF. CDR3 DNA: TGTGCCAGCAGTTTAAACGGGGACCCGTATGGCTACACCTTC.

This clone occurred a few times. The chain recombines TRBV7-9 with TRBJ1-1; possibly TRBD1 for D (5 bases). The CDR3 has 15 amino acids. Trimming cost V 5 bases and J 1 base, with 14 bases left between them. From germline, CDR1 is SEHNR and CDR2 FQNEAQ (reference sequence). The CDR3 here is CASSHLRVRNTEAFF. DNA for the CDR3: TGTGCCAGCAGCCACCTCAGGGTGAGGAACACTGAAGCTTTCTTT.

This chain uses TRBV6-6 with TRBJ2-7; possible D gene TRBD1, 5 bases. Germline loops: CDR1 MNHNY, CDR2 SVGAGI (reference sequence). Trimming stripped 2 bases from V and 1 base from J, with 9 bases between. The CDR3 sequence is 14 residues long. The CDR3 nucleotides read TGTGCCAGCAGTTACCAGGGCAGTTCCTACGAGCAGTACTTC. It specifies CASSYQGSSYEQYF.

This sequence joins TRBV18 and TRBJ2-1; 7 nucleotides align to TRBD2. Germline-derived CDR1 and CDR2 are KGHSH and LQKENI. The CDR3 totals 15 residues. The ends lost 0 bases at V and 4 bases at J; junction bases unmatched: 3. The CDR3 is CASSPPGREYNEQFF. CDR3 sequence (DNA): TGTGCCAGCTCACCACCGGGGAGGGAATACAATGAGCAGTTCTTC.

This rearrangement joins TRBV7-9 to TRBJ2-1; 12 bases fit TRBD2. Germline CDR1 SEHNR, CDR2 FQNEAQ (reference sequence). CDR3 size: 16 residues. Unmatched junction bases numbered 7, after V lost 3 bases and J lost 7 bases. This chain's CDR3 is CASSFRTSGKGNEQFF. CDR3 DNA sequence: TGTGCCAGCAGCTTCCGGACTAGCGGGAAGGGGAATGAGCAGTTCTTC.

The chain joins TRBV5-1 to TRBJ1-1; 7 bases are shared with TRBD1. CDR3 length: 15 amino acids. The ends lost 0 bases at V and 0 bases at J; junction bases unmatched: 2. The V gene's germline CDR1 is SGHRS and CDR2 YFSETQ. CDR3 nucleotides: TGCGCCAGCAGCTTGGGGGACAGAGTGAACACTGAAGCTTTCTTT. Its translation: CASSLGDRVNTEAFF.

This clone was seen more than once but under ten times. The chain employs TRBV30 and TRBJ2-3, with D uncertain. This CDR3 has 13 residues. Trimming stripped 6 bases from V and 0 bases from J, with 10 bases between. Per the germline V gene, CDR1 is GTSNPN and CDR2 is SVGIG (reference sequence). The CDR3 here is CACQIRSTDTQYF. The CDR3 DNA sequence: TGTGCCTGCCAAATACGGAGCACAGATACGCAGTATTTT.

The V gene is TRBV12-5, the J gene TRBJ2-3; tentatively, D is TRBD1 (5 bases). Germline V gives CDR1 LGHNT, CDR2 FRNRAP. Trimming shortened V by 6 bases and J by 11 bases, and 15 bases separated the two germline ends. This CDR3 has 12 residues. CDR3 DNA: TGTGCTAGTGGCCCGGATACAGGTAGGCAGTATTTT. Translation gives CASGPDTGRQYF.

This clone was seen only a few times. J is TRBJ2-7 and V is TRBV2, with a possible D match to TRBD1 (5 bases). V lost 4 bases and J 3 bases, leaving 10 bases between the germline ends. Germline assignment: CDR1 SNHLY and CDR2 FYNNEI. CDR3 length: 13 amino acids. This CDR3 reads CASSAAGNYEQYF. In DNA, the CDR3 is TGTGCCAGCAGTGCGGCAGGGAACTACGAGCAGTACTTC.

The CDR3 DNA sequence: TGTGCCAGCTCACCCGCCGTGGGACAGGGCTATGGCTACACCTTC. Its translation is CASSPAVGQGYGYTF. V usage is TRBV18 and J usage is TRBJ1-2, with 9 bases matching TRBD1. Per the germline V gene, CDR1 is KGHSH and CDR2 is LQKENI. The CDR3 has 15 residues. The V and J ends lost 3 bases and 4 bases, in that order; junction bases with no gene match: 6.

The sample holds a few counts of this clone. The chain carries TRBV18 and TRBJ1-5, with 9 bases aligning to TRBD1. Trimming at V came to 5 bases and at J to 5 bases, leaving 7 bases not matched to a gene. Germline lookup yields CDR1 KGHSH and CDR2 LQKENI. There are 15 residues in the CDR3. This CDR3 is CASSAGTGFDQPQHF. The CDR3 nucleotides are TGTGCCAGCTCAGCCGGGACAGGGTTCGATCAGCCCCAGCATTTT.

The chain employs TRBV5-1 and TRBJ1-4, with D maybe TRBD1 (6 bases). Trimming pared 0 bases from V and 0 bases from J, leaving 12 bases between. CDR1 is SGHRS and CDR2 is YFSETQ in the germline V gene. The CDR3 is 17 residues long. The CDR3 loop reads CASSLAGGATTNEKLFF. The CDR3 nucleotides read TGCGCCAGCAGCTTGGCCGGGGGGGCGACAACTAATGAAAAACTGTTTTTT.

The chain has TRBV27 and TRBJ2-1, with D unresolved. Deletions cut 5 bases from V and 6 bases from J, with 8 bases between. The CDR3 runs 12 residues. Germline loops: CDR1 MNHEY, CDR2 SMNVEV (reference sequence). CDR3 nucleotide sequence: TGTGCCAGCAGTCCCCTCAGCAATGAGCAGTTCTTC. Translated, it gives CASSPLSNEQFF.

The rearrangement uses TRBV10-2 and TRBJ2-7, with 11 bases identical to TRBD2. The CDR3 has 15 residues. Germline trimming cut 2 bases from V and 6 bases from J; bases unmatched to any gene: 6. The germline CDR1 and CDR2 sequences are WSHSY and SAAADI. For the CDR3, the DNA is TGCGCCAGCAGTGAGAGGGCTAGCGGGGGGATCGAGCAGTACTTC. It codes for CASSERASGGIEQYF.

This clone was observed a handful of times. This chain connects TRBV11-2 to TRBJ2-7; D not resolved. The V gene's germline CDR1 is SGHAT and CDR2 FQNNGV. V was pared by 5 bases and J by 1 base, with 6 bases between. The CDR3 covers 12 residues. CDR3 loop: CASSPSSYEQYF. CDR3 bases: TGTGCCAGCAGCCCGAGTTCCTACGAGCAGTACTTC.

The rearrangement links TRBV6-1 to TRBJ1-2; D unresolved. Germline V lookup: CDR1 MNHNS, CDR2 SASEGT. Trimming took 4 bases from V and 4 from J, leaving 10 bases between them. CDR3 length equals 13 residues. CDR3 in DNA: TGTGCCAGCAGTGGCGGGGAGGCCTATGGCTACACCTTC. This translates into CASSGGEAYGYTF.

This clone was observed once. DNA for the CDR3: TGTGCCAGCGGAGGACAGGGGGCAAATCAGCCCCAGCATTTT. Translating it yields CASGGQGANQPQHF. J is TRBJ1-5 and V is TRBV2; 11 bases match TRBD1. V lost 8 bases to trimming and J lost 4 bases; unmatched junction nucleotides: 4. This CDR3 region has 14 residues. CDR1 is SNHLY and CDR2 is FYNNEI in the germline V gene. Based on the CDR3 plus reference TRBV2 and TRBJ1-5, the full variable domain is EPEVTQTPSHQVTQMGQEVILRCVPISNHLYFYWYRQILGQKVEFLVSFYNNEISEKSEIFDDQFSVERPDGSNFTLKIRSTKLEDSAMYFCASGGQGANQPQHFGDGTRLSIL.

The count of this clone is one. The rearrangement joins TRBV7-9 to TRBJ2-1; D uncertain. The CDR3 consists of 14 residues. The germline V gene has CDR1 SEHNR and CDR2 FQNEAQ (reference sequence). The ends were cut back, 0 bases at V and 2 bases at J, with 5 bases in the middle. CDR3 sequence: CASSLAGTYNEQFF. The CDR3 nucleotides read TGTGCCAGCAGCTTAGCTGGGACCTACAATGAGCAGTTCTTC.

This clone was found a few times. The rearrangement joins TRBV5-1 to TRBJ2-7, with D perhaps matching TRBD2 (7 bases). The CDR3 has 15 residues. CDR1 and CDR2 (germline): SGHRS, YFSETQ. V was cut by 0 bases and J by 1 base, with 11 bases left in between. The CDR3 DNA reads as TGCGCCAGCAGCTTGGCGGGGGGCGGTTCCTACGAGCAGTACTTC. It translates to CASSLAGGGSYEQYF.

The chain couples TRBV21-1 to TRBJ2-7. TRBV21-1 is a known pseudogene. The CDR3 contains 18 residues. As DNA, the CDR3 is TGTGCCAGCAGCAAAGCGCACAGGGAGGTGGACAAGAGCTACGAGCAGTACTTC. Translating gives CASSKAHREVDKSYEQYF.

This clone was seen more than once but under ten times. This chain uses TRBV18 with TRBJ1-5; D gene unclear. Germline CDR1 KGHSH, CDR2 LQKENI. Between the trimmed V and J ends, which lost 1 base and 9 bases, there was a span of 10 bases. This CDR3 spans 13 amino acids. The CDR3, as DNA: TGTGCCAGCTCACCACACGAGCTGGGGCCCCAGCATTTT. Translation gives CASSPHELGPQHF.